A selection of T cell receptor beta chains follows, all from one sample in a study of blood T cell repertoires in COVID-19. Clones were read by immunoSEQ multiplex PCR, and TCRdb kept only the in-frame ones, dropping some. The table lists fewer than 250,000 clones, around four fifths of them singletons, with roughly 2.9% in the top ten. The sequencing sample was made of peripheral blood. The receptor source for this set is a middle-aged man with active or convalescent COVID-19. Both conserved end residues are part of each CDR3. D genes are given only for firm matches. Part of the rows lack a size; the others show once, few, many or a class for expanded clones.

d_gene	v_gene	j_gene	abundance	CDR3aa	CDR3nt
TRBD1	TRBV5-1	TRBJ1-1	NA	CASSFSGGTEAFF	TGCGCCAGCAGCTTCTCAGGGGGGACTGAAGCTTTCTTT
TRBD1	TRBV19	TRBJ2-7	few	CASSQRTGWMGSEQYF	TGTGCCAGTAGTCAACGGACAGGGTGGATGGGGAGCGAGCAGTACTTC
NA	TRBV25-1	TRBJ1-2	NA	CASSGGRSGYTF	TGTGCCAGCAGTGGAGGGAGGAGTGGCTACACCTTC
TRBD1	TRBV19	TRBJ1-2	once	CASSMGQAGSGYTF	TGTGCCAGTAGTATGGGACAGGCAGGATCTGGCTACACCTTC
TRBD2	TRBV24-1	TRBJ2-1	NA	CATSDPGLGSNEQFF	TGTGCCACCAGTGATCCGGGACTAGGTAGCAATGAGCAGTTCTTC
NA	TRBV30	TRBJ1-1	NA	CAWSDVPGHMAFF	TGTGCCTGGAGCGACGTACCGGGACATATGGCTTTCTTT
NA	TRBV21-1	TRBJ2-2	NA	CASSTTANTGELFF	TGTGCCAGCAGCACCACAGCGAACACCGGGGAGCTGTTTTTT
TRBD1	TRBV7-2	TRBJ2-7	NA	CASSSPTGGREQYF	TGTGCCAGCAGCTCCCCGACAGGGGGCAGGGAGCAGTACTTC
TRBD1	TRBV7-2	TRBJ1-6	many	CASSFMTGGDSPLHF	TGTGCCAGCAGCTTCATGACAGGGGGCGATTCACCCCTCCACTTT
TRBD2	TRBV5-1	TRBJ2-2	NA	CASSLGLAGENTGELFF	TGCGCCAGCAGCTTGGGACTAGCGGGGGAGAACACCGGGGAGCTGTTTTTT
TRBD1	TRBV4-1	TRBJ2-3	NA	CASSRDREGDTQYF	TGCGCCAGCAGCCGCGACAGGGAAGGAGATACGCAGTATTTT
NA	TRBV11-2	TRBJ1-2	once	CASSLEGAGLGYTF	TGTGCCAGCAGCTTAGAGGGGGCCGGCCTTGGCTACACCTTC
NA	TRBV25-1	TRBJ1-1	NA	CASSEPGTGKTEAFF	TGTGCCAGCAGTGAACCGGGAACAGGGAAGACTGAAGCTTTCTTT
NA	TRBV5-6	TRBJ2-3	NA	CASSALGRGGGTDTQYF	TGTGCCAGCAGCGCTCTCGGGCGGGGCGGGGGCACAGATACGCAGTATTTT
NA	TRBV18	TRBJ1-5	NA	CASSRGQTYQPQHF	TGTGCCAGCTCACGCGGACAGACATATCAGCCCCAGCATTTT
NA	TRBV9	TRBJ1-2	NA	CASSVEGTTYGYTF	TGTGCCAGCAGCGTAGAGGGGACAACCTATGGCTACACCTTC
TRBD1	TRBV5-1	TRBJ1-1	few	CASSPGQGTEAFF	TGCGCCAGCAGCCCCGGACAGGGGACTGAAGCTTTCTTT
TRBD2	TRBV4-2	TRBJ2-7	NA	CASSQEKGGSSYEQYF	TGTGCCAGCAGCCAAGAAAAGGGCGGGAGCTCCTACGAGCAGTACTTC
NA	TRBV6-6	TRBJ1-5	NA	CASSRSTASSQHF	TGTGCCAGCAGTCGATCGACAGCATCGTCCCAGCATTTT
NA	TRBV6-5	TRBJ1-1	few	CASGRDSTAFF	TGTGCCAGCGGGCGGGACTCAACGGCTTTCTTT
NA	TRBV7-3	TRBJ2-7	NA	CASSPGGTSYEQYF	TGTGCCAGCAGCCCAGGGGGGACATCCTACGAGCAGTACTTC
TRBD2	TRBV9	TRBJ2-7	NA	CASSVSGSLSNEQYF	TGTGCCAGCAGCGTAAGCGGGAGTTTAAGTAACGAGCAGTACTTC
NA	TRBV4-3	TRBJ1-2	NA	CASSERDNYGYTF	TGCGCCAGCAGCGAGAGGGATAACTATGGCTACACCTTC
TRBD2	TRBV20-1	TRBJ2-7	NA	CSASRRAGVDEQYF	TGCAGTGCTAGTAGGCGAGCGGGAGTCGACGAGCAGTACTTC
TRBD1	TRBV5-6	TRBJ1-1	NA	CASSLDPGQGWTEAFF	TGTGCCAGCAGCTTGGACCCTGGACAGGGGTGGACTGAAGCTTTCTTT
NA	TRBV3-1/TRBV3-2	TRBJ2-7	NA	CASSHEEGRQYF	TGTGCCAGCAGCCACGAGGAGGGCCGGCAGTACTTC
NA	TRBV10-3	TRBJ1-5	few	CATNLGGSGQPQHF	TGTGCCACCAATTTGGGGGGTTCCGGGCAGCCCCAGCATTTT
TRBD2	TRBV4-3	TRBJ2-1	NA	CASSQDRLTSGGPEGNEQFF	TGCGCCAGCAGCCAAGATAGGCTGACTAGCGGGGGGCCAGAGGGCAATGAGCAGTTCTTC
NA	TRBV4-1	TRBJ2-1	NA	CASSQGAGSGNEQFF	TGCGCCAGCAGCCAAGGTGCAGGGTCGGGCAATGAGCAGTTCTTC
NA	TRBV1	TRBJ2-5	NA	CTSSRLRLVYQETQYF	TGCACCAGCAGCCGGTTAAGACTTGTCTACCAAGAGACCCAGTACTTC
TRBD2	TRBV3-1/TRBV3-2	TRBJ2-7	NA	CASSQGTSGGYEQYF	TGTGCCAGCAGCCAAGGTACTAGCGGGGGATACGAGCAGTACTTC
TRBD2	TRBV30	TRBJ2-2	NA	CAWGLAEQNTGELFF	TGTGCCTGGGGACTAGCGGAGCAGAACACCGGGGAGCTGTTTTTT
TRBD1	TRBV5-6	TRBJ2-7	NA	CASSLPGQGAGEQYF	TGTGCCAGCAGCCTGCCGGGACAGGGGGCGGGGGAGCAGTACTTC
NA	TRBV5-5	TRBJ2-2	NA	CASSFTGNTGELFF	TGTGCCAGCAGCTTCACAGGGAATACCGGGGAGCTGTTTTTT
TRBD1	TRBV19	TRBJ2-1	NA	CASSIDGTGAYNEQFF	TGTGCCAGTAGTATAGATGGGACAGGGGCCTACAATGAGCAGTTCTTC
NA	TRBV18	TRBJ2-6	NA	CASSPQQQAGANVLTF	TGTGCCAGCTCACCACAACAGCAAGCTGGGGCCAACGTCCTGACTTTC
TRBD2	TRBV4-2	TRBJ2-7	NA	CASSQDLGPRGDEQYF	TGTGCCAGCAGCCAAGACTTGGGACCCCGGGGGGACGAGCAGTACTTC
NA	TRBV10-1	TRBJ1-3	NA	CASSPTVSGNTIYF	TGCGCCAGCAGTCCGACAGTCTCTGGAAACACCATATATTTT
NA	TRBV28	TRBJ2-3	once	CASSFGTPRTDTQYF	TGTGCCAGCAGTTTCGGGACACCTCGCACAGATACGCAGTATTTT
NA	TRBV5-1	TRBJ2-3	NA	CASREALSTDTQYF	TGCGCCAGCAGAGAGGCCTTAAGCACAGATACGCAGTATTTT
NA	TRBV28	TRBJ1-4	NA	CASSQTNEKLFF	TGTGCCAGCAGTCAAACTAATGAAAAACTGTTTTTT
TRBD2	TRBV4-3	TRBJ2-1	NA	CASSQAGLANNEQFF	TGCGCCAGCAGCCAAGCGGGACTAGCTAACAATGAGCAGTTCTTC
TRBD1	TRBV6-6	TRBJ1-1	NA	CASSSHRGANTEAFF	TGTGCCAGCAGTTCCCACAGGGGCGCCAACACTGAAGCTTTCTTT
TRBD2	TRBV3-1/TRBV3-2	TRBJ2-1	NA	CASSQASGRLYNEQFF	TGTGCCAGCAGCCAGGCTAGCGGGAGGCTATACAATGAGCAGTTCTTC
NA	TRBV9	TRBJ1-2	NA	CASSVGGSNYGYTF	TGTGCCAGCAGCGTAGGAGGTAGCAACTATGGCTACACCTTC
TRBD2	TRBV4-3	TRBJ2-3	NA	CASSQDPSGGRDTQYF	TGCGCCAGCAGCCAAGACCCTAGCGGGGGGAGGGATACGCAGTATTTT
NA	TRBV7-2	TRBJ2-1	NA	CASSSQLAANNEQFF	TGTGCCAGCAGCTCCCAGTTGGCTGCAAACAATGAGCAGTTCTTC
NA	TRBV9	TRBJ1-4	few	CASSKYQGIDEKLFF	TGTGCCAGCAGCAAATACCAGGGGATAGATGAAAAACTGTTTTTT
TRBD1	TRBV19	TRBJ1-5	NA	CASSQNRGGGNQPQHF	TGTGCCAGTAGCCAAAACAGGGGTGGTGGCAATCAGCCCCAGCATTTT
NA	TRBV30	TRBJ1-2	NA	CAWSVYGGGNYGYTF	TGTGCCTGGAGTGTATACGGGGGAGGGAACTATGGCTACACCTTC
NA	TRBV5-5	TRBJ2-7	NA	CASSWGEREQYF	TGTGCCAGCAGCTGGGGGGAAAGGGAGCAGTACTTC
TRBD1	TRBV5-4	TRBJ2-1	NA	CASSMDRGPYNEQFF	TGTGCCAGCAGCATGGACAGGGGGCCCTACAATGAGCAGTTCTTC
NA	TRBV7-9	TRBJ1-5	NA	CASSLSLDSNQPQHF	TGTGCCAGCAGCTTGTCCCTAGATAGCAATCAGCCCCAGCATTTT
TRBD1	TRBV3-1/TRBV3-2	TRBJ1-6	NA	CASSQVNRQGAYNSPLHF	TGTGCCAGCAGCCAAGTTAATAGACAGGGGGCCTATAATTCACCCCTCCACTTT
TRBD2	TRBV11-2	TRBJ2-7	NA	CASSWGGSYEQYF	TGTGCCAGCAGCTGGGGGGGCTCCTACGAGCAGTACTTC
NA	TRBV11-2	TRBJ2-3	NA	CASSLGAGSSTDTQYF	TGTGCCAGCAGCTTAGGGGCGGGGAGTAGCACAGATACGCAGTATTTT
TRBD1	TRBV11-2	TRBJ1-5	few	CASSPRQGIQPQHF	TGTGCCAGCAGCCCACGACAGGGCATACAGCCCCAGCATTTT
NA	TRBV5-4	TRBJ2-5	NA	CASSFPGGETQYF	TGTGCCAGCAGCTTCCCAGGGGGGGAGACCCAGTACTTC
TRBD2	TRBV27	TRBJ2-3	NA	CASTPAGRADTQYF	TGTGCCAGCACCCCAGCGGGAAGGGCAGATACGCAGTATTTT